Below are 28 T cell receptor beta chains sequenced from a single sample in a study of blood T cell repertoires in COVID-19. The data were produced by immunoSEQ multiplex PCR, yet TCRdb's version contains in-frame clones alone and is incomplete. The sample shows over 200,000 clones, about 84% of them seen only once. Source material: PBMCs or T cells enriched from blood (not recorded which). The receptors originated from a man in his 60s who had recovered from COVID-19.

The chain joins TRBV6-5 to TRBJ1-2; tentative D call: TRBD1 (6 bases). The CDR3 has 13 amino acids. V lost 6 bases and J lost 5, with 13 bases in between. CDR1 and CDR2 from the germline V gene are MNHEY and SVGAGI. The CDR3 protein is CASSPGHRYGYTF. In DNA, the CDR3 is TGTGCCAGCAGCCCGGGACACAGATATGGCTACACCTTC.

V gene TRBV6-2 or TRBV6-3 combines with J gene TRBJ2-1, with 13 bases lining up with TRBD2. Germline V lookup: CDR1 MNHEY, CDR2 SVGEGT. This CDR3 is built from 17 residues. J was trimmed by 5 bases and V by 4 bases; bases with no gene match: 8. As DNA, the CDR3 is TGTGCCAGCAGTTGGCGGACTAGCGGGAGTCTTCACAATGAGCAGTTCTTC. As protein: CASSWRTSGSLHNEQFF.

The chain has TRBV12-5 and TRBJ1-1; D call uncertain. Germline-derived CDR1 and CDR2 are LGHNT and FRNRAP. V was trimmed by 5 bases and J by 0 bases, leaving 7 bases between them. The CDR3 is 13 residues long. Here the CDR3 reads CASGIEMNTEAFF. DNA for the CDR3: TGTGCTAGTGGTATCGAGATGAACACTGAAGCTTTCTTT. Based on the CDR3 plus reference TRBV12-5 and TRBJ1-1, the full variable domain is DARVTQTPRHKVTEMGQEVTMRCQPILGHNTVFWYRQTMMQGLELLAYFRNRAPLDDSGMPKDRFSAEMPDATLATLKIQPSEPRDSAVYFCASGIEMNTEAFFGQGTRLTVV.

The chain is built from TRBV12-3 or TRBV12-4 and TRBJ2-7, with a tentative D call TRBD2 (5 bases). Trimming took 3 bases from V and 2 from J, leaving 5 bases between them. This CDR3 comprises 12 residues. The CDR3: CASSFGTYEQYF. The CDR3 bases are TGTGCCAGCAGTTTCGGGACCTACGAGCAGTACTTC.

V and J are TRBV7-9 and TRBJ2-7; D is uncertain. The CDR3 runs to 13 residues. The germline V and J ends were trimmed by 2 bases and 3 bases, with 8 bases remaining between them. CDR1 is SEHNR and CDR2 is FQNEAQ in the germline V gene (reference sequence). The CDR3: CASSLLSGYEQYF. DNA of the CDR3: TGTGCCAGCAGCTTATTGTCGGGCTACGAGCAGTACTTC.

This clone appeared once. The J gene is TRBJ2-1, the V gene TRBV5-1; the D gene is possibly TRBD2 (6 bases). V lost 0 bases, J lost 10 bases, and 11 bases lay in between. The CDR3 contains 13 residues. Germline V CDR1 and CDR2: SGHRS, YFSETQ. The DNA for the CDR3 is TGCGCCAGCAGCTTGGCCGGGAGTAGAGAGCAGTTCTTC. Amino acids: CASSLAGSREQFF. Based on the CDR3 plus reference TRBV5-1 and TRBJ2-1, the full variable domain is KAGVTQTPRYLIKTRGQQVTLSCSPISGHRSVSWYQQTPGQGLQFLFEYFSETQRNKGNFPGRFSGRQFSNSRSEMNVSTLELGDSALYLCASSLAGSREQFFGPGTRLTVL.

This chain uses TRBV7-2 with TRBJ2-5, with a possible D match to TRBD1 (5 bases). The V gene lost 0 bases and the J gene lost 5 bases, with 28 bases spanning the gap. The germline CDR1 and CDR2 sequences are SGHTA and FQGNSA. The CDR3 spans 20 residues. Written as DNA, the CDR3 is TGTGCCAGCAGCTTAGCTCTCGGCCTAGGGGTCTCCTCTCCCCGGGAGACCCAGTACTTC. Amino acid sequence: CASSLALGLGVSSPRETQYF. The complete variable domain, with remaining parts taken from reference TRBV7-2 and TRBJ2-5, reads GAGVSQSPSNKVTEKGKDVELRCDPISGHTALYWYRQSLGQGLEFLIYFQGNSAPDKSGLPSDRFSAERTGGSVSTLTIQRTQQEDSAVYLCASSLALGLGVSSPRETQYFGPGTRLLVL.

The rearrangement uses TRBV27 and TRBJ1-2; D may be TRBD1 (5 bases). Looked up from germline, CDR1 is MNHEY and CDR2 is SMNVEV (reference sequence). The CDR3 runs 14 residues. Trimming pared 0 bases from V and 4 bases from J, leaving 9 bases between. The CDR3 DNA follows: TGTGCCAGCAGTTTATCTCTCGGGGGCTATGGCTACACCTTC. Translated, it gives CASSLSLGGYGYTF.

The chain employs TRBV12-2 and TRBJ1-5; TRBD1 is taken as the D call from the table, unchecked against the DNA. TRBV12-2 is listed as a pseudogene. The CDR3 spans 18 residues. The CDR3 loop is CASRLGVVRDSDYQPQHF. The CDR3 coding sequence is TGTGCAAGTCGCTTAGGGGTAGTTAGAGACAGTGACTATCAGCCCCAGCATTTT.

V gene TRBV19 combines with J gene TRBJ2-1; 14 positions match TRBD2. Germline assignment: CDR1 LNHDA and CDR2 SQIVND (reference sequence). The CDR3 is made up of 18 amino acids. The V segment lost 3 bases and the J segment 0 bases; nucleotides outside the gene matches: 4. The CDR3 loop reads CASSMGLAGVSSYNEQFF. As DNA, the CDR3 is TGTGCCAGTAGTATGGGACTAGCGGGGGTAAGCTCCTACAATGAGCAGTTCTTC.

This chain links TRBV7-8 with TRBJ1-1; 7 bases line up with TRBD1. Trimming cost V 3 bases and J 5 bases; bases outside gene matches: 6. Germline V gene sequence: CDR1 SGHVS, CDR2 FQNEAQ. The CDR3 sequence is 14 residues long. CDR3 protein: CASSFGQGGTEAFF. In DNA form, the CDR3 reads TGTGCCAGCAGCTTCGGGCAGGGGGGAACTGAAGCTTTCTTT.

V and J are TRBV7-9 and TRBJ2-1; perhaps TRBD2 as D (5 bases). V lost 0 bases and J lost 9, with 6 bases in between. Germline CDR1 and CDR2: SEHNR and FQNEAQ (reference sequence). The CDR3 runs to 12 residues. CDR3 amino acids: CASSLAGGEQFF. CDR3 nucleotide sequence: TGTGCCAGCAGCTTAGCAGGAGGTGAGCAGTTCTTC.

Here the CDR3 reads CSASGAAEAFF. The CDR3 nucleotides read TGCAGTGCTTCCGGTGCGGCTGAAGCTTTCTTT. The J gene is TRBJ1-1, the V gene TRBV20-1; D gene uncertain. The germline V gene encodes CDR1 DFQATT and CDR2 SNEGSKA (reference sequence). The V end was cut by 5 bases, the J end by 6 bases, with 10 bases between. The CDR3 extends over 11 amino acids.

This rearrangement joins TRBV6-5 to TRBJ2-3; no clear D gene. Trimming pared 6 bases from V and 6 bases from J, leaving 7 bases between. The CDR3 spans 11 residues. The germline gives CDR1 MNHEY, CDR2 SVGAGI. CDR3 nucleotide sequence: TGTGCCAGCAGGAGTTTGGATACGCAGTATTTT. The encoded protein is CASRSLDTQYF.

V gene TRBV6-5 combines with J gene TRBJ2-5; 10 bases fit TRBD1. V was clipped by 7 bases and J by 5 bases; unmatched bases: 1. Germline V gene lookup returns CDR1 MNHEY and CDR2 SVGAGI. The CDR3 is 12 amino acids. In DNA, the CDR3 is TGTGCCAGCAAGACAGGGGGCGAGACCCAGTACTTC. This gives the protein CASKTGGETQYF.

CDR3 in DNA: TGTGCCAGCAGGGAGCAACGTACAGATACGCAGTATTTT. Translation gives CASREQRTDTQYF. J is TRBJ2-3 and V is TRBV2; no firm D call. The germline CDR1 and CDR2 sequences are SNHLY and FYNNEI. The CDR3 totals 13 residues. The V end lost 6 bases, the J end lost 3 bases, and 10 bases lay between the germline ends.

The chain joins TRBV4-2 to TRBJ1-4, with no clear D. Germline V gene sequence: CDR1 LGHNA, CDR2 YNFKEQ. The CDR3 contains 15 residues. Trimming cost V 0 bases and J 0 bases, with 5 bases left between them. This CDR3 is CASSQDTATNEKLFF. As DNA, the CDR3 is TGTGCCAGCAGCCAAGACACAGCAACTAATGAAAAACTGTTTTTT.

The rearrangement links TRBV19 to TRBJ1-5; weak D call: TRBD1 (5 bases). V lost 6 bases and J lost 0, with 12 bases in between. The CDR3 totals 15 residues. Germline-derived CDR1 and CDR2 are LNHDA and SQIVND (reference sequence). The CDR3 DNA follows: TGTGCCAGTAGAAACGGGGGGGATAGCAATCAGCCCCAGCATTTT. As protein: CASRNGGDSNQPQHF.

In nucleotides, the CDR3 is TGTGCCAGCAGTGAAGTAGTTTGGGGGGGCGGCTACACCTTC. It is translated as CASSEVVWGGGYTF. The rearrangement uses TRBV2 and TRBJ1-2, with D possibly matching TRBD1 (6 bases). Germline CDR1 and CDR2: SNHLY and FYNNEI. Trimming removed 1 base from V and 8 bases from J, with 14 bases in between. The length of the CDR3 is 14 residues.

The sample holds a few counts of this clone. V gene TRBV18 combines with J gene TRBJ2-1; D perhaps matches TRBD2 (6 bases). Germline CDR1 reads KGHSH; CDR2 reads LQKENI. Trimming shortened V by 6 bases and J by 9 bases, and 9 bases separated the two germline ends. The CDR3 is 11 amino acids. This chain's CDR3 is CASSTSGEQFF. Here the CDR3 DNA reads TGTGCCAGCTCGACTAGTGGTGAGCAGTTCTTC. Using reference TRBV18 and TRBJ2-1 for the parts outside the CDR3, the full variable domain is NAGVMQNPRHLVRRRGQEARLRCSPMKGHSHVYWYRQLPEEGLKFMVYLQKENIIDESGMPKERFSAEFPKEGPSILRIQQVVRGDSAAYFCASSTSGEQFFGPGTRLTVL.

This clone was seen a single time. J is TRBJ2-3 and V is TRBV4-1; D may be TRBD1 (5 bases). Germline V lookup: CDR1 MGHRA, CDR2 YSYEKL. CDR3 length equals 15 residues. Deletions cut 2 bases from V and 1 base from J, with 10 bases between. DNA of the CDR3: TGCGCCAGCAGCCAACAGGGCGCGGGCACAGATACGCAGTATTTT. As protein: CASSQQGAGTDTQYF.

This chain links TRBV9 with TRBJ1-1; the D gene is possibly TRBD1 (5 bases). This CDR3 contains 16 residues. Trimming pared 1 base from V and 1 base from J, leaving 14 bases between. The germline gives CDR1 SGDLS, CDR2 YYNGEE. For the CDR3, the DNA is TGTGCCAGCAGCGTACCAAGCGGGGGAACGAACACTGAAGCTTTCTTT. Protein product: CASSVPSGGTNTEAFF.

The chain has TRBV19 and TRBJ1-1; a weak D match, TRBD1 (6 bases). Between the trimmed V and J ends, which lost 10 bases and 4 bases, there was a span of 19 bases. The CDR3 is made up of 14 amino acids. Germline assignment: CDR1 LNHDA and CDR2 SQIVND (reference sequence). The CDR3 bases are TGTGCCACAGGCAGGGGAGCAGGAGTCACTGAAGCTTTCTTT. Encoded protein: CATGRGAGVTEAFF.

A word on this clone: Distinct nucleotide sequences in the sample also encode this CDR3. V is TRBV6-5 and J is TRBJ1-1, with D possibly TRBD1 on 5 matching bases. The CDR3 sequence is 14 residues long. Per germline, CDR1 MNHEY and CDR2 SVGAGI. Trimming left V 0 bases short and J 1 base short, with 6 bases between. CDR3 sequence: CASSYSGGNTEAFF. As DNA, the CDR3 is TGTGCCAGCAGTTACTCGGGGGGGAACACTGAAGCTTTCTTT.

The chain links TRBV7-2 to TRBJ2-1; D is possibly TRBD1 (6 bases). The V gene's germline CDR1 is SGHTA and CDR2 FQGNSA. This CDR3 comprises 14 residues. Trimming removed 4 bases at V and 5 bases at J, with 12 bases between. CDR3 bases: TGTGCCAGCAGCTCGCGGACAGTCGACAATGAGCAGTTCTTC. Protein sequence: CASSSRTVDNEQFF. The full variable domain, with the rest looked up from reference TRBV7-2 and TRBJ2-1, is GAGVSQSPSNKVTEKGKDVELRCDPISGHTALYWYRQSLGQGLEFLIYFQGNSAPDKSGLPSDRFSAERTGGSVSTLTIQRTQQEDSAVYLCASSSRTVDNEQFFGPGTRLTVL.

This chain connects TRBV19 to TRBJ1-5; D gene unclear. V lost 8 bases and J 3 bases, leaving 14 bases between the germline ends. CDR1 is LNHDA, CDR2 SQIVND, per germline (reference sequence). The CDR3 sequence is 14 residues long. The CDR3 loop is CASGRETLNQPQHF. In nucleotides, the CDR3 is TGTGCCAGTGGGAGGGAGACACTCAATCAGCCCCAGCATTTT.

The V and J genes are TRBV2 and TRBJ2-7; the match to TRBD1 covers 7 bases. The CDR3 has 13 amino acids. V gave up 8 bases and J gave up 3 bases; unmatched junction bases: 7. The germline V gene encodes CDR1 SNHLY and CDR2 FYNNEI. The CDR3 protein is CASHRGQNYEQYF. CDR3 in DNA: TGTGCCAGCCATCGGGGACAGAACTACGAGCAGTACTTC.

This chain joins TRBV19 and TRBJ2-3; a weak D match, TRBD2 (6 bases). The V end was cut by 6 bases, the J end by 5 bases, with 15 bases between. The CDR3 totals 14 residues. Germline CDR1 and CDR2: LNHDA and SQIVND (reference sequence). CDR3 sequence: CASSPEGMQDTQYF. The CDR3 region has the DNA TGTGCCAGTAGCCCGGAGGGTATGCAAGATACGCAGTATTTT.